This entry features one TCR beta chain sequence. The target antigen is unknown. The CDR3 has 13 amino acids. Germline V gene data show CDR1 as SNHLY and CDR2 as FYNNEI. V lost 2 bases to trimming and J lost 3 bases, with 7 bases between them. This record comes from a study of radiotherapy plus CTLA-4 blockade in lung cancer. Study outcomes and limitations: TCR clones of tumor origin grew in blood after radiotherapy plus ipilimumab.

Only in-frame clones appear in the TCRdb table, and some are missing; sequencing was by immunoSEQ multiplex PCR. Seen here are tens of thousands of clones, roughly 60% observed once, and the top ten hold roughly 20%. The sequence came from a human donor with non-small cell lung cancer who had a partial response to radiotherapy plus ipilimumab. This chain connects TRBV2 to TRBJ1-1; no definite D call. The source was peripheral blood, collected from a patient treated with radiotherapy plus ipilimumab. In DNA, the CDR3 is TGTGCCAGCAGTGAATACGGGTACACTGAAGCTTTCTTT. Amino acid sequence: CASSEYGYTEAFF.